The 14 T cell receptor beta chains listed next were all sequenced from one sample in a study of T cell changes during pregnancy in multiple sclerosis. Clones were sequenced by immunoSEQ multiplex PCR, and TCRdb holds only the in-frame ones, with some missing. The data show 45,000 to 60,000 clones, about 91% seen once. Material: CD4+ T cells from peripheral blood mononuclear cells, obtained in the second trimester of pregnancy. The source is a female donor with multiple sclerosis, enrolled in a pregnancy study.

The chain is built from TRBV5-6 and TRBJ2-2; D perhaps matches TRBD1 (5 bases). The CDR3 covers 14 residues. The germline V gene encodes CDR1 SGHDT and CDR2 YYEEEE. V was clipped by 4 bases and J by 3 bases, with 10 bases between them. CDR3: CASSRGSDTGELFF. CDR3 in DNA: TGTGCCAGCAGCAGGGGATCTGACACCGGGGAGCTGTTTTTT.

The V and J genes are TRBV5-1 and TRBJ2-6; TRBD1 matches 12 bases. This CDR3 region has 19 residues. With 4 bases clipped from V and 0 bases from J, the junction kept 8 bases outside the gene matches. The V gene's germline CDR1 is SGHRS and CDR2 YFSETQ. The CDR3 region is CASSTGLGQGASGANVLTF. The CDR3 nucleotides read TGCGCCAGCAGCACAGGGTTGGGACAGGGGGCCTCTGGGGCCAACGTCCTGACTTTC.

This chain joins TRBV7-6 and TRBJ1-2; tentatively, D is TRBD1 (5 bases). The CDR3 length is 15 residues. From germline, CDR1 is SGHVS and CDR2 FNYEAQ. Trimming removed 0 bases at V and 4 bases at J, with 12 bases between. For the CDR3, the DNA is TGTGCCAGCAGCTTAGCGGCGGGGCGAGGCTATGGCTACACCTTC. It codes for CASSLAAGRGYGYTF.

This chain uses TRBV5-5 with TRBJ1-1; D is ambiguous. V lost 1 base and J 0 bases, leaving 4 bases between the germline ends. The CDR3 covers 13 residues. Germline V gives CDR1 SGHKS, CDR2 YYEKEE (reference sequence). The CDR3 coding sequence is TGTGCCAGCAGCTTGTCCGTGAACACTGAAGCTTTCTTT. Translated: CASSLSVNTEAFF.

The rearrangement links TRBV11-3 to TRBJ1-5, with 9 positions matching TRBD1. Germline-derived CDR1 and CDR2 are SGHNT and YENEEA. The CDR3 contains 14 residues. V lost 5 bases to trimming and J lost 7 bases; unmatched junction nucleotides: 6. The CDR3: CASSLGQGTQPQHF. In DNA form, the CDR3 reads TGTGCCAGCAGCCTGGGACAGGGAACACAGCCCCAGCATTTT.

The chain employs TRBV6-5 and TRBJ1-2; D ambiguous. The CDR3 runs to 10 residues. The V end was cut by 9 bases, the J end by 12 bases, with 14 bases between. The V gene's germline CDR1 is MNHEY and CDR2 SVGAGI. The CDR3 region is CASPRGGDTF. In DNA form, the CDR3 reads TGTGCCAGTCCTCGAGGCGGGGACACCTTC.

The rearrangement links TRBV5-1 to TRBJ2-6, with D perhaps matching TRBD1 (6 bases). Trimming removed 2 bases from V and 3 bases from J, with 9 bases in between. The CDR3 covers 15 residues. CDR1 and CDR2 from the germline V gene are SGHRS and YFSETQ. The CDR3 is CASSLNRVGANVLTF. The DNA for the CDR3 is TGCGCCAGCAGCTTAAACAGGGTTGGGGCCAACGTCCTGACTTTC.

In DNA, the CDR3 is TGCGCCAGCAGCTTAATGCAGGGGGCGGGTGCTGGCTACACCTTC. It codes for CASSLMQGAGAGYTF. V usage is TRBV5-1 and J usage is TRBJ1-2, with TRBD1 matching 8 bases. In germline, CDR1 is SGHRS, CDR2 YFSETQ. Losses at the gene ends were 2 bases for V and 7 bases for J; bases not matched to a gene: 10. CDR3 length: 15 amino acids.

With respect to this clone: Sequence at one end of the junction differs from germline and may be a read error. The chain combines TRBV30 with TRBJ1-4; D uncertain. The CDR3 is made up of 13 amino acids. Germline V gives CDR1 GTSNPN, CDR2 SVGIG (reference sequence). The CDR3 is CAWRPRTNEELFF. In DNA form, the CDR3 reads TGTGCCTGGAGGCCCCGCACTAATGAAGAACTGTTTTTT.

The chain uses TRBV5-1 and TRBJ2-5; D call uncertain. The CDR3 runs to 13 residues. Trimming cost V 0 bases and J 5 bases, with 8 bases left between them. The germline V gene has CDR1 SGHRS and CDR2 YFSETQ. CDR3 loop: CASSLAPLETQYF. CDR3 coding DNA: TGCGCCAGCAGCTTGGCCCCACTGGAGACCCAGTACTTC.

The rearrangement joins TRBV19 to TRBJ2-7; TRBD1 matches at 9 bases. CDR1 and CDR2 (germline): LNHDA, SQIVND (reference sequence). The length of the CDR3 is 15 residues. V lost 5 bases, J lost 2 bases, and 7 bases stayed unmatched. This CDR3 reads CASSLPGQGTYEQYF. CDR3 nucleotide sequence: TGTGCCAGTAGTCTCCCGGGACAGGGCACCTACGAGCAGTACTTC.

The V and J genes are TRBV7-3 and TRBJ2-1, with 12 bases that match TRBD2. Per the germline V gene, CDR1 is SGHTA and CDR2 is FQGTGA. The V and J ends lost 6 bases and 8 bases, in that order; junction bases with no gene match: 5. The CDR3 runs 14 residues. The DNA of the CDR3 is TGTGCCAGCAGATTACTAGCGGGGGGTTATGAGCAGTTCTTC. This encodes CASRLLAGGYEQFF.

Here the CDR3 reads CASRQTGPRGEQYF. The CDR3 nucleotides are TGTGCCAGCAGGCAGACAGGGCCGAGAGGCGAGCAGTACTTC. The V gene is TRBV27, the J gene TRBJ2-7; 7 bases line up with TRBD1. Germline CDR1 is MNHEY and CDR2 is SMNVEV (reference sequence). The trim removed 6 bases at V and 6 bases at J, leaving 11 bases unmatched. This CDR3 is built from 14 residues.

The V call is TRBV5-1, the J call TRBJ1-1, with D perhaps matching TRBD1 (6 bases). V lost 0 bases, J lost 6 bases, and 9 bases lay in between. The CDR3 contains 13 residues. In germline, CDR1 is SGHRS, CDR2 YFSETQ. The CDR3 loop reads CASSLAGVPEAFF. The CDR3 coding sequence is TGCGCCAGCAGCTTGGCAGGGGTCCCTGAAGCTTTCTTT.